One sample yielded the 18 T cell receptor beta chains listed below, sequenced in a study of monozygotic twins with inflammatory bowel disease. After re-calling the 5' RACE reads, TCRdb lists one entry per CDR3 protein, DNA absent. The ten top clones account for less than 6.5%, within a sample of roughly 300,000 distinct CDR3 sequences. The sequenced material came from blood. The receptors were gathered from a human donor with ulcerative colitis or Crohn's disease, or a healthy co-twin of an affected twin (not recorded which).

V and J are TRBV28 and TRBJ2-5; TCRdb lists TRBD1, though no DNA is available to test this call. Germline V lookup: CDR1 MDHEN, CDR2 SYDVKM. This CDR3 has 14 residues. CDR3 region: CASRGQGAGGTQYF.

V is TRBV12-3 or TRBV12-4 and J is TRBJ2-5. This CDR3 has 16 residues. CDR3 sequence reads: CASSLLTGEYQETQYF.

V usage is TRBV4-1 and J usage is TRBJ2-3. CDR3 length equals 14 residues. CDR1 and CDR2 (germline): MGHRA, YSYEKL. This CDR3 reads CASSPVGPPDTQYF.

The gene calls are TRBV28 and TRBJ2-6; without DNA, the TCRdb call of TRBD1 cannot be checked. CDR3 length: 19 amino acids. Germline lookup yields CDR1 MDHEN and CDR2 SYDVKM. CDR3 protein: CASSLLGGAPLSGANVLTF.

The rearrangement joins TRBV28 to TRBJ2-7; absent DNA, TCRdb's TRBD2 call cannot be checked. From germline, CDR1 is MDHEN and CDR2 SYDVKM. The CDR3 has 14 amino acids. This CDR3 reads CASTLAGGRYEQYF.

Here the CDR3 reads CASSQGYEQFF. The rearrangement links TRBV6-2 or TRBV6-3 to TRBJ2-1; TCRdb's D call, TRBD1, is unchecked because there is no DNA. The CDR3 runs 11 residues. Germline V lookup: CDR1 MNHEY, CDR2 SVGEGT.

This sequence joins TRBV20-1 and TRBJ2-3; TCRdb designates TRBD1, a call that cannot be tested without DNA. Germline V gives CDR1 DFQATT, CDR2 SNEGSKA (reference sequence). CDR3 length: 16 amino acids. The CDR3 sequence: CSARDQPGVRTDTQYF.

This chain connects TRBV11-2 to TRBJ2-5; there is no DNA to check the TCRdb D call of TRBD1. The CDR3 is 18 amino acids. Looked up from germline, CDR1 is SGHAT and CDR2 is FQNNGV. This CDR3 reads CASSSQPGTGRSWGTQYF. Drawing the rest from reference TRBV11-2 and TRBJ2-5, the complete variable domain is EAGVAQSPRYKIIEKRQSVAFWCNPISGHATLYWYQQILGQGPKLLIQFQNNGVVDDSQLPKDRFSAERLKGVDSTLKIQPAKLEDSAVYLCASSSQPGTGRSWGTQYFGPGTRLLVL.

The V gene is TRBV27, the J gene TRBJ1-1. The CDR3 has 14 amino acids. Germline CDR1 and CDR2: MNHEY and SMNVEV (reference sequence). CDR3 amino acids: CASSFTLAGTEAFF.

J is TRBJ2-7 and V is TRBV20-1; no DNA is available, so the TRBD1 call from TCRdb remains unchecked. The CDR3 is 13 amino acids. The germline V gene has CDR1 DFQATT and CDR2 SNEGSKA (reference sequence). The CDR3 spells CSAARQGAGEQYF.

Here the CDR3 reads CASSLGQGAIEQYF. This chain connects TRBV9 to TRBJ2-7; as DNA is missing, the TRBD1 call by TCRdb cannot be tested. CDR3 length: 14 residues. Germline V gene data show CDR1 as SGDLS and CDR2 as YYNGEE.

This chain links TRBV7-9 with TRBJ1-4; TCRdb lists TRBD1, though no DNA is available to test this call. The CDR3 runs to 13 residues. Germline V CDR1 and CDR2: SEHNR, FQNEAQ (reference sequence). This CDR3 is CASSLAGGEKLFF. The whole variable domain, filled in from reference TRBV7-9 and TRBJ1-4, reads DTGVSQNPRHKITKRGQNVTFRCDPISEHNRLYWYRQTLGQGPEFLTYFQNEAQLEKSRLLSDRFSAERPKGSFSTLEIQRTEQGDSAMYLCASSLAGGEKLFFGSGTQLSVL.

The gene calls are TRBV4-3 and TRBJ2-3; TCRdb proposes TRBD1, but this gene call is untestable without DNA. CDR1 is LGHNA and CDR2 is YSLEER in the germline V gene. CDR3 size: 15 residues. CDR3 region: CASSRAWGSTDTQYF.

The CDR3 loop reads CASSPWTGASTDTQYF. The genes are TRBV7-2 and TRBJ2-3; TCRdb selects TRBD1, and the lack of DNA leaves this call unchecked. The germline gives CDR1 SGHTA, CDR2 FQGNSA. The CDR3 loop spans 16 amino acids. Supplemented by reference TRBV7-2 and TRBJ2-3, the full variable domain reads GAGVSQSPSNKVTEKGKDVELRCDPISGHTALYWYRQSLGQGLEFLIYFQGNSAPDKSGLPSDRFSAERTGGSVSTLTIQRTQQEDSAVYLCASSPWTGASTDTQYFGPGTRLTVL.

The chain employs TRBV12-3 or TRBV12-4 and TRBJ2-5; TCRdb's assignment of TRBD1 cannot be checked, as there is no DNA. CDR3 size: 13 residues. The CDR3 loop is CASRLGQVYSQYF.

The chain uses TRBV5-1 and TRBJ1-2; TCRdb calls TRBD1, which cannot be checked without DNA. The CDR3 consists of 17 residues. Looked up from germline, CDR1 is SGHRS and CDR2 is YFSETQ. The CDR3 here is CASSLPNTPSPMDGYTF.

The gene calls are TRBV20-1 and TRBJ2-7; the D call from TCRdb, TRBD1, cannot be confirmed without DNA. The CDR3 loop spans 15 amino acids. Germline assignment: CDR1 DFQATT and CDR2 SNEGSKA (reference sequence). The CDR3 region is CSARALALSDYEQYF.

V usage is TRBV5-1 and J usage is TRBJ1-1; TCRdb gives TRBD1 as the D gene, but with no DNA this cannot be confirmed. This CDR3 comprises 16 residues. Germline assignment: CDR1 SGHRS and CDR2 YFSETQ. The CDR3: CASSLGQGGGLTEAFF.